This passage covers 21 T cell receptor beta chains from one sample sequenced in a study of T cells in Graves' hyperthyroidism and ophthalmopathy. There were TCR beta CDR3 regions amplified from RNA transcripts. RT-PCR in the first round (using the HTBI primer set) targeted the TCR CDR3. A single record per CDR3 protein comes from TCRdb applying MiXCR to the multiplex PCR reads. The sample lists a few hundred thousand distinct CDR3 sequences, about 19% occurring once. Specimen: blood. The receptors stem from a man over 45 with Graves' ophthalmopathy.

This clonotype occurred many times. V and J are TRBV20-1 and TRBJ2-1; tentative D call: TRBD2 (5 bases). The V end lost 3 bases, the J end lost 10 bases, and 7 bases lay between the germline ends. The CDR3 is 10 amino acids. Germline V CDR1 and CDR2: DFQATT, SNEGSKA (reference sequence). The CDR3 reads CSASREEQFF. For the CDR3, the DNA is TGCAGTGCTAGCCGGGAAGAGCAGTTCTTC.

The sample holds many counts of this clonotype. The gene calls are TRBV3-1 and TRBJ1-1, with D possibly matching TRBD1 (6 bases). Germline lookup yields CDR1 LGHDT and CDR2 YNNKEL (reference sequence). V was trimmed by 3 bases and J by 12 bases, leaving 20 bases between them. The CDR3 sequence is 14 residues long. CDR3 in amino acids: CASSQSLNRVMTFF. The CDR3 nucleotides read TGTGCCAGCAGCCAGAGTTTGAACAGGGTGATGACTTTCTTT.

In its sample, this clonotype was seen many times. The rearrangement joins TRBV6-2 or TRBV6-3 to TRBJ1-2, with 9 bases that match TRBD1. Germline V gene sequence: CDR1 MNHEY, CDR2 SVGEGT. V trimming: 6 bases; J trimming: 8 bases; junction bases outside the gene matches: 4. This CDR3 is 12 amino acids long. The CDR3 protein is CASRGQGKGYTF. Written as DNA, the CDR3 is TGTGCCAGCAGGGGACAGGGCAAAGGCTACACCTTC.

This clonotype showed up many times. This chain uses TRBV18 with TRBJ1-1; 8 positions match TRBD1. The CDR3 consists of 14 residues. The V and J ends lost 0 bases and 6 bases, in that order; junction bases with no gene match: 3. In germline, CDR1 is KGHSH, CDR2 LQKENI. The DNA of the CDR3 is TGTGCCAGCTCACCACCGACAGGGGCACCTGAAGCTTTCTTT. This translates into CASSPPTGAPEAFF.

J is TRBJ2-1 and V is TRBV5-1; 9 bases map to TRBD2. CDR3 length: 16 residues. Germline CDR1 is SGHRS and CDR2 is YFSETQ. J gave up 4 bases and V 2 bases, and 7 bases lay outside the gene matches. DNA of the CDR3: TGCGCCAGCAGCTTCGCACTAGCGGGTCAGTACAATGAGCAGTTCTTC. Translated: CASSFALAGQYNEQFF.

The CDR3 nucleotides are TGTGCCAGCAGTTTATATCACACCGGGGAGCTGTTTTTT. Translated, it gives CASSLYHTGELFF. The chain carries TRBV27 and TRBJ2-2; D is ambiguous. V was cut by 1 base and J by 3 bases, with 3 bases left in between. The germline CDR1 and CDR2 sequences are MNHEY and SMNVEV (reference sequence). This CDR3 comprises 13 residues.

The chain recombines TRBV11-2 with TRBJ1-4; D call uncertain. The V gene lost 2 bases and the J gene lost 0 bases, with 7 bases spanning the gap. The CDR3 is made up of 15 amino acids. Per germline, CDR1 SGHAT and CDR2 FQNNGV. The CDR3 bases are TGTGCCAGCAGCTTACAAACTGCAACTAATGAAAAACTGTTTTTT. The encoded protein is CASSLQTATNEKLFF.

This clonotype has at least ten counts. V and J are TRBV20-1 and TRBJ2-1, with D unresolved. There are 13 residues in the CDR3. V was trimmed by 3 bases and J by 2 bases, leaving 8 bases between them. CDR1 and CDR2 from the germline V gene are DFQATT and SNEGSKA (reference sequence). In DNA form, the CDR3 reads TGCAGTGCTAGGCCCCCGACCTACAATGAGCAGTTCTTC. This codes for CSARPPTYNEQFF.

J is TRBJ2-7 and V is TRBV10-3; either TRBD1 or TRBD2 may fit D (6 bases each). Trimming pared 0 bases from V and 2 bases from J, leaving 20 bases between. CDR1 is ENHRY, CDR2 SYGVKD, per germline. CDR3 size: 18 residues. CDR3 sequence (DNA): TGTGCCATCAGTGAGTCGGGGGCTGGAGGGCCTGGGGCCTACGAGCAGTACTTC. This translates into CAISESGAGGPGAYEQYF.

This clonotype was observed a few times. The chain employs TRBV12-3 or TRBV12-4 and TRBJ2-1, with TRBD2 identical over 15 bases. V was clipped by 5 bases and J by 7 bases; unmatched bases: 18. The length of the CDR3 is 20 residues. CDR3 loop: CASSTPWTSGRAGGRNEQFF. CDR3 DNA: TGTGCCAGCAGTACGCCCTGGACTAGCGGGAGGGCCGGGGGAAGGAATGAGCAGTTCTTC.

This chain links TRBV3-1 with TRBJ2-7, with unresolved D. This CDR3 has 10 amino acids. V was trimmed by 8 bases and J by 6 bases, leaving 8 bases between them. CDR1 and CDR2 from the germline V gene are LGHDT and YNNKEL (reference sequence). This chain's CDR3 is CASPRREQYF. The DNA of the CDR3 is TGTGCCAGCCCCCGGCGCGAGCAGTACTTC.

This clonotype came up a few times. The genes are TRBV20-1 and TRBJ2-1; a weak D match, TRBD2 (6 bases). The germline CDR1 and CDR2 sequences are DFQATT and SNEGSKA (reference sequence). This CDR3 region has 14 residues. DNA for the CDR3: TGCCTCGCGCGGCGGGGCAGCTCCTACAATGAGCAGTTCTTC. This translates into CLARRGSSYNEQFF.

This clonotype has ten or more counts. V is TRBV12-3 or TRBV12-4 and J is TRBJ2-3; perhaps TRBD2 as D (6 bases). V lost 2 bases and J lost 6, with 15 bases in between. This CDR3 has 15 amino acids. The DNA for the CDR3 is TGTGCCAGCAGTTTATGGGGGGATCAAGGGGATACGCAGTATTTT. Protein: CASSLWGDQGDTQYF.

The table lists this clonotype with a few counts. CDR3 nucleotides: TGCAGTGCCATTAGCGGGAGGGCCTACGAGCAGTACTTC. It codes for CSAISGRAYEQYF. The chain links TRBV20-1 to TRBJ2-7, with TRBD2 matching over 11 bases. J was trimmed by 2 bases and V by 6 bases; bases with no gene match: 3. Germline loops: CDR1 DFQATT, CDR2 SNEGSKA (reference sequence). CDR3 size: 13 residues.

There are a few counts of this clonotype. The chain couples TRBV20-1 to TRBJ2-1; TRBD2 might be the D (6 bases). V gave up 6 bases and J gave up 0 bases, with 12 bases separating them. This CDR3 has 14 amino acids. The germline V gene has CDR1 DFQATT and CDR2 SNEGSKA (reference sequence). The CDR3 coding sequence is TGCAGTGCCCCTAGCGTTTTCTCCTACAATGAGCAGTTCTTC. This encodes CSAPSVFSYNEQFF.

This clonotype was seen at least ten times. The chain uses TRBV11-1 and TRBJ2-1, with D hard to call. Germline V gives CDR1 SGHAT, CDR2 FQDESV (reference sequence). This CDR3 contains 15 residues. Trimming pared 5 bases from V and 3 bases from J, leaving 14 bases between. CDR3 protein: CASSPRVTIYNEQFF. CDR3 DNA: TGTGCCAGCAGCCCCCGGGTAACTATCTACAATGAGCAGTTCTTC.

The sample holds a few counts of this clonotype. The chain recombines TRBV19 with TRBJ2-7; tentative D call: TRBD1 (5 bases). This CDR3 has 14 residues. V lost 1 base and J lost 5, with 12 bases in between. The germline V gene encodes CDR1 LNHDA and CDR2 SQIVND (reference sequence). CDR3 in amino acids: CASSIAQGGHEQYF. CDR3 in DNA: TGTGCCAGTAGTATAGCCCAGGGTGGCCACGAGCAGTACTTC.

The sample holds many counts of this clonotype. The chain employs TRBV5-1 and TRBJ2-7; maybe TRBD1 (8 bases). V lost 4 bases, J lost 5 bases, and 16 bases lay in between. Germline assignment: CDR1 SGHRS and CDR2 YFSETQ. CDR3 size: 14 residues. The CDR3 spells CASSTQGGTDEQYF. The CDR3 DNA sequence: TGCGCCAGCAGCACACAGGGGGGGACGGACGAGCAGTACTTC.

CDR3 coding DNA: TGTGCCAGCAGACTAGGGGAGACCCAGTACTTC. Translation gives CASRLGETQYF. This chain connects TRBV7-9 to TRBJ2-5, with D possibly matching TRBD2 (5 bases). Germline-derived CDR1 and CDR2 are SEHNR and FQNEAQ (reference sequence). The V gene lost 6 bases and the J gene lost 5 bases, with 7 bases spanning the gap. The CDR3 runs 11 residues.

This clonotype has a single count. A read error may be the cause here, since a much bigger clone is one base away. The genes are TRBV7-9 and TRBJ1-4; a possible D gene is TRBD1 (6 bases). The CDR3 is 13 amino acids. Germline loops: CDR1 SEHNR, CDR2 FQNEAQ (reference sequence). V shed 5 bases and J shed 8 bases, with 12 bases lying between them. DNA of the CDR3: TGTGCCAGCAGCCGGTGGACAGAGGAAAAACTGTTTTTT. Translated, it gives CASSRWTEEKLFF.

The table lists this clonotype with many counts. The chain links TRBV28 to TRBJ1-5, with 7 positions matching TRBD1. The V gene's germline CDR1 is MDHEN and CDR2 SYDVKM. This CDR3 contains 16 residues. V lost 4 bases, J lost 3 bases, and 9 bases stayed unmatched. As DNA, the CDR3 is TGTGCCAGCAGTTCACTGACAGGGACCGCCAATCAGCCCCAGCATTTT. This gives the protein CASSSLTGTANQPQHF.